These 10 T cell receptor beta chains were sequenced from one sample in a study of shared clonotypes between healthy human individuals. Method: immunoSEQ multiplex PCR; TCRdb's copy keeps in-frame clones and lacks some. The repertoire holds more than 2,000,000 clones, with more than 80% as singletons. What was sequenced was naive CD4+ T cells sorted from blood. Described subset: CD45RA+ positively selected. These receptors were obtained from a man between 18 and 35 years old in good health.

A single count supports this clone. The J gene is TRBJ1-2, the V gene TRBV7-2, with D possibly being TRBD1 (5 bases). The CDR3 sequence is 14 residues long. Germline CDR1 and CDR2: SGHTA and FQGNSA. V lost 1 base to trimming and J lost 6 bases, with 12 bases between them. The CDR3 nucleotides read TGTGCCAGCAGCTTAGTGGGGCAGGGCGATGGCTACACCTTC. This encodes CASSLVGQGDGYTF.

The J gene is TRBJ2-7, the V gene TRBV6-6; 9 nucleotides line up with TRBD1. This CDR3 has 15 amino acids. J lost 2 bases, V lost 5 bases, and 7 bases had no gene match. From germline, CDR1 is MNHNY and CDR2 SVGAGI (reference sequence). CDR3 sequence reads: CASSEGQGGTYEQYF. CDR3 sequence (DNA): TGTGCCAGCAGTGAGGGACAGGGAGGGACCTACGAGCAGTACTTC.

The rearrangement joins TRBV11-2 to TRBJ2-7; either TRBD1 or TRBD2 may fit D (5 bases each). CDR1 and CDR2 (germline): SGHAT, FQNNGV. V gave up 2 bases and J gave up 5 bases, with 7 bases separating them. CDR3 length: 12 amino acids. CDR3 residues: CASSLWGNEQYF. The CDR3 DNA follows: TGTGCCAGCAGCTTATGGGGGAACGAGCAGTACTTC.

The V gene is TRBV6-5, the J gene TRBJ2-5; perhaps TRBD2 as D (6 bases). V was cut by 0 bases and J by 4 bases, with 15 bases left in between. The CDR3 is 16 amino acids. Looked up from germline, CDR1 is MNHEY and CDR2 is SVGAGI. The CDR3 here is CASSYSGWTTGETQYF. The CDR3 DNA is TGTGCCAGCAGTTACTCTGGGTGGACTACAGGAGAGACCCAGTACTTC.

This chain joins TRBV5-1 and TRBJ2-1; D might be TRBD1 (6 bases). Per the germline V gene, CDR1 is SGHRS and CDR2 is YFSETQ. There are 16 residues in the CDR3. V was clipped by 4 bases and J by 0 bases, with 14 bases between them. The CDR3 loop is CASSKGDTSSYNEQFF. As DNA, the CDR3 is TGCGCCAGCAGCAAAGGGGACACTTCCTCCTACAATGAGCAGTTCTTC.

The chain has TRBV7-2 and TRBJ2-7; D ambiguous. The germline V gene has CDR1 SGHTA and CDR2 FQGNSA. Trimming took off 4 bases at V and 0 bases at J, with 10 bases between the two ends. The CDR3 has 14 amino acids. Here the CDR3 DNA reads TGTGCCAGCAGCTACTTCGCCAGCTCCTACGAGCAGTACTTC. It encodes CASSYFASSYEQYF.

The chain is built from TRBV18 and TRBJ2-7; D unresolved. This CDR3 contains 15 residues. CDR1 and CDR2 from the germline V gene are KGHSH and LQKENI. With 0 bases removed from V and 0 bases from J, the gap between germline ends came to 9 bases. This CDR3 reads CASSPPARSSYEQYF. The CDR3 DNA follows: TGTGCCAGCTCACCACCGGCCAGAAGCTCCTACGAGCAGTACTTC.

The genes are TRBV7-6 and TRBJ2-7, with 12 nucleotides matching TRBD2. V shed 1 base, J shed 5 bases, and the junction held 3 bases outside the gene matches. This CDR3 has 15 amino acids. Germline assignment: CDR1 SGHVS and CDR2 FNYEAQ. The CDR3 DNA reads TGTGCCAGCAGCTTAGACCGACTAGCGGGGGACGAGCAGTACTTC. Translation gives CASSLDRLAGDEQYF.

The sample holds one count of this clone. The chain joins TRBV6-6 to TRBJ1-5; tentatively, D is TRBD1 (5 bases). V dropped 7 bases and J dropped 0 bases, with 13 bases sitting between them. Germline V gene lookup returns CDR1 MNHNY and CDR2 SVGAGI (reference sequence). There are 15 residues in the CDR3. The CDR3 loop is CASTRDGNSNQPQHF. Here the CDR3 DNA reads TGTGCCAGCACTCGGGACGGAAATAGCAATCAGCCCCAGCATTTT.

V is TRBV27 and J is TRBJ1-6; no reliable D call. The V gene lost 5 bases and the J gene lost 9 bases, with 14 bases spanning the gap. The CDR3 totals 14 residues. The germline V gene encodes CDR1 MNHEY and CDR2 SMNVEV (reference sequence). CDR3 sequence (DNA): TGTGCCAGCAGTCAGGACCGAGGAGGTTCACCCCTCCACTTT. Translating it yields CASSQDRGGSPLHF.